This entry lists 27 T cell receptor beta chains sequenced from one sample in a study of OX40 agonist ivuxolimab in advanced cancers. The protocol was immunoSEQ multiplex PCR, while the TCRdb copy is restricted to in-frame clones and leaves out a portion. This sample has 65,000 to 85,000 clones; roughly 86% occur once, and the top ten carry 2% to 2.5%. Material: CD4+ or CD8+ T cells sorted from blood, obtained in a trial of the OX40 agonist ivuxolimab. The receptors stem from an adult with an advanced solid tumor such as melanoma, head and neck, liver or kidney cancer.

Comment on this clone: At the DNA level, this CDR3 is encoded by other sequences in the same sample as well. The CDR3 sequence: CASSQRGQGIGELFF. The CDR3 DNA follows: TGCGCCAGCAGCCAACGAGGGCAGGGAATCGGGGAGCTGTTTTTT. The V gene is TRBV4-1, the J gene TRBJ2-2; D may correspond to TRBD1 or TRBD2 (5 bases each). Looked up from germline, CDR1 is MGHRA and CDR2 is YSYEKL. The CDR3 extends over 15 amino acids. Trimming left V 2 bases short and J 7 bases short, with 14 bases between.

This chain connects TRBV5-6 to TRBJ2-3; TRBD2 aligns across 16 bases. V was clipped by 4 bases and J by 4 bases; unmatched bases: 6. The CDR3 sequence is 17 residues long. Germline CDR1 is SGHDT and CDR2 is YYEEEE. CDR3 loop: CASSAGLAGGPADTQYF. CDR3 coding DNA: TGTGCCAGCAGCGCGGGACTAGCGGGAGGGCCAGCAGATACGCAGTATTTT.

This sequence joins TRBV9 and TRBJ2-5; no firm D call. The germline V and J ends were trimmed by 4 bases and 7 bases, with 8 bases remaining between them. The CDR3 contains 11 residues. The germline V gene has CDR1 SGDLS and CDR2 YYNGEE. The CDR3, as DNA: TGTGCCAGCAGCCCACCTGGGACCCAGTACTTC. As protein: CASSPPGTQYF. Drawing the rest from reference TRBV9 and TRBJ2-5, the complete variable domain is DSGVTQTPKHLITATGQRVTLRCSPRSGDLSVYWYQQSLDQGLQFLIQYYNGEERAKGNILERFSAQQFPDLHSELNLSSLELGDSALYFCASSPPGTQYFGPGTRLLVL.

This clone has a single count. The rearrangement links TRBV6-5 to TRBJ1-1; tentative D call: TRBD1 (5 bases). The germline V and J ends were trimmed by 2 bases and 1 base, with 8 bases remaining between them. This CDR3 contains 14 residues. Looked up from germline, CDR1 is MNHEY and CDR2 is SVGAGI. CDR3 sequence reads: CASSYQGRNTEAFF. As DNA, the CDR3 is TGTGCCAGCAGTTACCAGGGCCGGAACACTGAAGCTTTCTTT.

V is TRBV5-1 and J is TRBJ2-1; 14 nucleotides align to TRBD2. The CDR3 totals 17 residues. V trimming: 0 bases; J trimming: 9 bases; junction bases outside the gene matches: 8. Germline assignment: CDR1 SGHRS and CDR2 YFSETQ. CDR3 in DNA: TGCGCCAGCAGCTTGGTAGTCGGGACTAGCGGGAGCGGTGAGCAGTTCTTC. Encoded protein: CASSLVVGTSGSGEQFF. Full variable domain (rest looked up from reference TRBV5-1 and TRBJ2-1): KAGVTQTPRYLIKTRGQQVTLSCSPISGHRSVSWYQQTPGQGLQFLFEYFSETQRNKGNFPGRFSGRQFSNSRSEMNVSTLELGDSALYLCASSLVVGTSGSGEQFFGPGTRLTVL.

The chain carries TRBV5-1 and TRBJ2-1; 7 positions match TRBD1. Trimming removed 2 bases from V and 3 bases from J; junction bases left unmatched: 8. CDR3 length equals 16 residues. CDR1 is SGHRS, CDR2 YFSETQ, per germline. This CDR3 reads CASSLLQGNVYNEQFF. The CDR3 DNA reads TGCGCCAGCAGCTTATTACAGGGGAACGTCTACAATGAGCAGTTCTTC.

The chain couples TRBV19 to TRBJ1-2, with a possible D match to TRBD1 (5 bases). CDR3 length equals 13 residues. Deletions cut 5 bases from V and 4 bases from J, with 11 bases between. The germline gives CDR1 LNHDA, CDR2 SQIVND (reference sequence). CDR3 amino acids: CASSLRQFYGYTF. The CDR3 DNA is TGTGCCAGTAGTCTGAGACAGTTCTATGGCTACACCTTC.

This clone came up once. This chain links TRBV6-5 with TRBJ2-7; possible D gene TRBD2, 6 bases. The V end was cut by 5 bases, the J end by 4 bases, with 18 bases between. The CDR3 has 15 residues. Germline V gene lookup returns CDR1 MNHEY and CDR2 SVGAGI. The CDR3 nucleotides are TGTGCCAGCAGTGGCGGGGTCCTTCGACCATACGAGCAGTACTTC. Translation: CASSGGVLRPYEQYF.

This clone was found once. The chain recombines TRBV27 with TRBJ2-5; 7 nucleotides agree with TRBD2. Per germline, CDR1 MNHEY and CDR2 SMNVEV (reference sequence). CDR3 length: 15 residues. The V and J ends lost 4 bases and 4 bases, in that order; junction bases with no gene match: 9. The CDR3 is CASSSVLAHRETQYF. CDR3 in DNA: TGTGCCAGCAGTTCGGTACTAGCGCACCGAGAGACCCAGTACTTC.

The chain carries TRBV27 and TRBJ1-4; 7 nucleotides align to TRBD1. Germline values: CDR1 MNHEY, CDR2 SMNVEV (reference sequence). The CDR3 is made up of 20 amino acids. The V and J ends lost 7 bases and 0 bases, in that order; junction bases with no gene match: 20. This CDR3 reads CASTPQWSGTARTTNEKLFF. The DNA for the CDR3 is TGTGCCAGCACCCCTCAATGGTCCGGGACAGCTCGAACAACTAATGAAAAACTGTTTTTT. Combining the CDR3 with reference TRBV27 and TRBJ1-4 gives the whole variable domain EAQVTQNPRYLITVTGKKLTVTCSQNMNHEYMSWYRQDPGLGLRQIYYSMNVEVTDKGDVPEGYKVSRKEKRNFPLILESPSPNQTSLYFCASTPQWSGTARTTNEKLFFGSGTQLSVL.

The DNA for the CDR3 is TGTGCCAGTAGTCCCGGACAGAACTACGAGCAGTACTTC. Protein product: CASSPGQNYEQYF. V usage is TRBV19 and J usage is TRBJ2-7, with D perhaps TRBD1 (6 bases). Per the germline V gene, CDR1 is LNHDA and CDR2 is SQIVND (reference sequence). The CDR3 is 13 amino acids. The V end lost 5 bases, the J end lost 3 bases, and 11 bases lay between the germline ends.

The chain is built from TRBV10-3 and TRBJ2-2; D may correspond to TRBD1 or TRBD2 (5 bases each). The CDR3 covers 14 residues. The germline CDR1 and CDR2 sequences are ENHRY and SYGVKD. Trimming took off 4 bases at V and 0 bases at J, with 6 bases between the two ends. CDR3 amino acids: CAISGGTNTGELFF. The CDR3 DNA is TGTGCCATCAGTGGGGGGACGAACACCGGGGAGCTGTTTTTT.

V gene TRBV4-3 combines with J gene TRBJ1-3; the D is unclear. The CDR3 sequence is 15 residues long. Germline values: CDR1 LGHNA, CDR2 YSLEER. V was pared by 0 bases and J by 4 bases, with 10 bases between. This CDR3 is CASSQDSGVGNTIYF. The CDR3 DNA follows: TGCGCCAGCAGCCAAGATAGCGGGGTAGGAAACACCATATATTTT.

The chain couples TRBV5-1 to TRBJ2-5, with TRBD1 identical over 9 bases. CDR1 is SGHRS and CDR2 is YFSETQ in the germline V gene. The CDR3 spans 15 residues. J lost 4 bases, V lost 4 bases, and 8 bases had no gene match. For the CDR3, the DNA is TGCGCCAGCAGCGGGACGGGACAGGGTTTAGAGACCCAGTACTTC. As protein: CASSGTGQGLETQYF.

V gene TRBV10-2 combines with J gene TRBJ1-4; D remains unclear. This CDR3 has 16 residues. Germline V gene data show CDR1 as WSHSY and CDR2 as SAAADI. Trimming shortened V by 6 bases and J by 6 bases, and 20 bases separated the two germline ends. The CDR3 loop reads CASSTINRSTYEKLFF. CDR3 coding DNA: TGCGCCAGCAGCACTATTAACCGATCTACCTATGAAAAACTGTTTTTT.

The chain combines TRBV28 with TRBJ2-1; a possible D gene is TRBD2 (7 bases). The germline V and J ends were trimmed by 7 bases and 4 bases, with 20 bases remaining between them. This CDR3 region has 16 residues. CDR1 is MDHEN and CDR2 is SYDVKM in the germline V gene. The chain's CDR3 is CASIEGGGGGYNEQFF. Here the CDR3 DNA reads TGTGCCAGCATTGAAGGAGGGGGAGGGGGATACAATGAGCAGTTCTTC.

The chain carries TRBV5-1 and TRBJ2-7; D is unclear. The CDR3 length is 16 residues. V was trimmed by 0 bases and J by 5 bases, leaving 18 bases between them. Germline lookup yields CDR1 SGHRS and CDR2 YFSETQ. CDR3 protein: CASSLDVFQVSHEQYF. The CDR3 bases are TGCGCCAGCAGCTTGGATGTATTTCAGGTTTCCCACGAGCAGTACTTC.

This clone was observed once. The rearrangement uses TRBV5-6 and TRBJ2-2; possibly TRBD1 or TRBD2 for D (6 bases each). CDR1 is SGHDT and CDR2 is YYEEEE in the germline V gene. This CDR3 spans 16 amino acids. Trimming stripped 4 bases from V and 0 bases from J, with 13 bases between. CDR3 bases: TGTGCCAGCAGCCCGGCCGGGGGCACGAACACCGGGGAGCTGTTTTTT. Its protein product is CASSPAGGTNTGELFF.

V and J are TRBV7-8 and TRBJ1-1, with TRBD1 as a possible D gene (6 bases). V was shortened by 5 bases and J by 1 base, with 14 bases between the two germline ends. Germline V gene sequence: CDR1 SGHVS, CDR2 FQNEAQ. The CDR3 totals 15 residues. The CDR3 DNA follows: TGTGCCAGCAGCCGACGGCAGGGGCCGAACACTGAAGCTTTCTTT. This gives the protein CASSRRQGPNTEAFF.

The gene calls are TRBV5-1 and TRBJ2-5; TRBD1 matches at 7 bases. The junction had 7 bases not matched to a gene; V was cut back by 4 bases and J by 4 bases. Germline V CDR1 and CDR2: SGHRS, YFSETQ. This CDR3 spans 14 amino acids. The CDR3 loop is CASSGGQARETQYF. DNA of the CDR3: TGCGCCAGCAGCGGCGGACAGGCGCGAGAGACCCAGTACTTC.

The CDR3 DNA reads as TGTGCCAGCAGCGGTACGGGAGACTCTGGAAACACCATATATTTT. It is translated as CASSGTGDSGNTIYF. The chain couples TRBV9 to TRBJ1-3; D is uncertain. V lost 3 bases and J lost 0, with 10 bases in between. The CDR3 runs 15 residues. Germline V gene lookup returns CDR1 SGDLS and CDR2 YYNGEE.

This sequence joins TRBV5-6 and TRBJ1-1, with D possibly TRBD1 on 5 matching bases. Germline CDR1 is SGHDT and CDR2 is YYEEEE. Trimming took off 2 bases at V and 1 base at J, with 15 bases between the two ends. This CDR3 is 16 amino acids long. The chain's CDR3 is CASSFLGRDSNTEAFF. CDR3 nucleotide sequence: TGTGCCAGCAGCTTCTTGGGCAGGGACTCGAACACTGAAGCTTTCTTT.

This chain connects TRBV29-1 to TRBJ1-1; weak D call: TRBD1 (5 bases). The V gene lost 0 bases and the J gene lost 5 bases, with 13 bases spanning the gap. Germline V gene data show CDR1 as SQVTM and CDR2 as ANQGSEA. This CDR3 spans 14 amino acids. The CDR3 here is CSVEDPGWETEAFF. As DNA, the CDR3 is TGCAGCGTTGAAGATCCAGGGTGGGAAACTGAAGCTTTCTTT.

The rearrangement joins TRBV5-1 to TRBJ2-1; TRBD2 matches 14 bases. The length of the CDR3 is 20 residues. J was trimmed by 3 bases and V by 4 bases; bases with no gene match: 15. Germline CDR1 reads SGHRS; CDR2 reads YFSETQ. CDR3 DNA sequence: TGCGCCAGCAGCGTGGGAGGGACTAGCGGGAGTAGGGCGGACTACAATGAGCAGTTCTTC. This codes for CASSVGGTSGSRADYNEQFF.

The chain joins TRBV7-9 to TRBJ2-3; 11 nucleotides match TRBD2. The V gene's germline CDR1 is SEHNR and CDR2 FQNEAQ (reference sequence). CDR3 length: 15 residues. V gave up 6 bases and J gave up 4 bases; unmatched junction bases: 6. CDR3 sequence: CASRVLAGGSDTQYF. CDR3 DNA sequence: TGTGCCAGCAGGGTTCTAGCGGGGGGATCAGATACGCAGTATTTT.

The chain recombines TRBV27 with TRBJ1-1; D gene uncertain. V was trimmed by 2 bases and J by 2 bases, leaving 6 bases between them. Germline V gene data show CDR1 as MNHEY and CDR2 as SMNVEV (reference sequence). This CDR3 contains 13 residues. This CDR3 is CASSLKVNTEAFF. CDR3 DNA sequence: TGTGCCAGCAGTTTAAAAGTTAACACTGAAGCTTTCTTT.

This chain connects TRBV30 to TRBJ1-1; weak D call: TRBD1 (5 bases). With 4 bases removed from V and 9 bases from J, the gap between germline ends came to 15 bases. This CDR3 has 12 amino acids. CDR1 and CDR2 (germline): GTSNPN, SVGIG (reference sequence). Here the CDR3 reads CAWTGNSRKAFF. The CDR3 DNA is TGTGCCTGGACAGGGAATAGTAGGAAAGCTTTCTTT.